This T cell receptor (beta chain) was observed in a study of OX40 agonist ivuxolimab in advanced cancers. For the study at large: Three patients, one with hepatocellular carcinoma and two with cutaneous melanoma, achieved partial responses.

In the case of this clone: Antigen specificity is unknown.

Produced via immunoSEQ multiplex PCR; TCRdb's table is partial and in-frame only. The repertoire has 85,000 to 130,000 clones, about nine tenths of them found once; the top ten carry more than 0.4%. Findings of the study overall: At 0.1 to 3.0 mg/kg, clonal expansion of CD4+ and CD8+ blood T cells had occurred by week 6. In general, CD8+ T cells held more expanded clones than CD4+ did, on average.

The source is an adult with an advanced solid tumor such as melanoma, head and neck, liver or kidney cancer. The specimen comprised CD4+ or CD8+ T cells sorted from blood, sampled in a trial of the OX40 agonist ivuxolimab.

Here the CDR3 reads CASSLPGPTYEQYF. CDR3 nucleotides: TGTGCCAGCAGCTTGCCAGGACCCACCTACGAGCAGTACTTC. This chain uses TRBV5-4 with TRBJ2-7; no definite D call. V was cut by 1 base and J by 2 bases, with 10 bases left in between. CDR1 is SGHNT, CDR2 YYREEE, per germline (reference sequence). The CDR3 extends over 14 amino acids.